The 5 T cell receptor beta chains in this list originate from one sample, sequenced in a study of shared clonotypes between healthy human individuals. Generated by immunoSEQ multiplex PCR, the TCRdb table keeps only in-frame clones and is missing some. Counted here are roughly 2,300,000 clones, 85% to 95% occurring once; the ten biggest clones make up about 0.36%. The sequencing sample was made of naive CD4+ T cells from PBMCs. Noted subset: CD45RA+ positively selected. These TCRs come from a man aged 18 to 35 in good health. Some clones in this sample may be carry-over from other donors' samples.

The chain carries TRBV28 and TRBJ2-6, with a weak D call TRBD2 (6 bases). V lost 8 bases and J 0 bases, leaving 20 bases between the germline ends. Germline V gene sequence: CDR1 MDHEN, CDR2 SYDVKM. There are 18 residues in the CDR3. The CDR3 here is CASGPPGLRSSGANVLTF. DNA for the CDR3: TGTGCCAGCGGACCGCCGGGACTCCGCTCCTCTGGGGCCAACGTCCTGACTTTC.

The rearrangement joins TRBV5-4 to TRBJ1-2; perhaps TRBD1 as D (5 bases). Germline loops: CDR1 SGHNT, CDR2 YYREEE (reference sequence). The germline V and J ends were trimmed by 4 bases and 5 bases, with 18 bases remaining between them. There are 15 residues in the CDR3. CDR3 DNA sequence: TGTGCCAGCAGCCCCTCCGCCAGGGAAGGATATGGCTACACCTTC. Its translation is CASSPSAREGYGYTF.

This rearrangement joins TRBV4-1 to TRBJ2-1; the match to TRBD2 covers 9 bases. The CDR3 is 16 amino acids. Trimming at V came to 0 bases and at J to 3 bases, leaving 3 bases not matched to a gene. The V gene's germline CDR1 is MGHRA and CDR2 YSYEKL. The CDR3 is CASSQDRTSVYNEQFF. CDR3 nucleotide sequence: TGCGCCAGCAGCCAAGACCGGACTAGCGTCTACAATGAGCAGTTCTTC.

The J gene is TRBJ2-1, the V gene TRBV7-9, with 10 bases that match TRBD2. The CDR3 sequence is 16 residues long. CDR1 and CDR2 from the germline V gene are SEHNR and FQNEAQ (reference sequence). Trimming removed 1 base from V and 1 base from J; junction bases left unmatched: 1. The CDR3 loop is CASSLVTSGSYNEQFF. CDR3 nucleotides: TGTGCCAGCAGCTTAGTGACTAGCGGGTCCTACAATGAGCAGTTCTTC.

This chain joins TRBV2 and TRBJ1-4; 7 positions match TRBD1. After removal of 6 bases from V and 10 bases from J, the junction contained 14 bases not matched to a gene. CDR1 and CDR2 (germline): SNHLY, FYNNEI. The CDR3 contains 15 residues. The CDR3 here is CASSTFTGDVGKLFF. DNA of the CDR3: TGTGCCAGCAGCACCTTTACAGGGGATGTCGGAAAACTGTTTTTT. The full variable domain, completed using reference TRBV2 and TRBJ1-4, is EPEVTQTPSHQVTQMGQEVILRCVPISNHLYFYWYRQILGQKVEFLVSFYNNEISEKSEIFDDQFSVERPDGSNFTLKIRSTKLEDSAMYFCASSTFTGDVGKLFFGSGTQLSVL.